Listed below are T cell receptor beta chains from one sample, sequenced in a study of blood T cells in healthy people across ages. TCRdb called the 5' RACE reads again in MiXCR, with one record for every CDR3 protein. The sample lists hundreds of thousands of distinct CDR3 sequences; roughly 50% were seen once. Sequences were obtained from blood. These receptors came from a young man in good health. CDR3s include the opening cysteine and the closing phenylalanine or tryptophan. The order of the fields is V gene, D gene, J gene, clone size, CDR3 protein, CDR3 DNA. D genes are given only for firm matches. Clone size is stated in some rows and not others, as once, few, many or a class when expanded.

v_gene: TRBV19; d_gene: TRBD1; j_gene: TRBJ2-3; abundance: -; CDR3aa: CASRTRDRAASTDTQYF; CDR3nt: TGTGCCAGTAGGACCCGGGACAGGGCCGCTAGCACAGATACGCAGTATTTT
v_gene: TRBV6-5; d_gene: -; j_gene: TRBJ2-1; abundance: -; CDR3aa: CASSYAIYNEQFF; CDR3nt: TGTGCCAGCAGTTACGCCATTTACAATGAGCAGTTCTTC
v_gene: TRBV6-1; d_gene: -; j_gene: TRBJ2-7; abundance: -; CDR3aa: CASSEWGPEGYEQYF; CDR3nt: TGTGCCAGCAGTGAATGGGGACCCGAGGGCTACGAGCAGTACTTC
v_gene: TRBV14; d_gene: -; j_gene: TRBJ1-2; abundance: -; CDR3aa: CASSRTLGGQGYTF; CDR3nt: TGTGCCAGCAGCCGCACTCTGGGGGGCCAAGGCTACACCTTC
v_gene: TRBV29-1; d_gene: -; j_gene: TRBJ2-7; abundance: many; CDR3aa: CSVESQSSYEQYF; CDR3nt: TGCAGCGTTGAGTCCCAGTCCTCCTACGAGCAGTACTTC
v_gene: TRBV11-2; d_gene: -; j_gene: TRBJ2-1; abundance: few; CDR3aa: CASSLGMANNEQFF; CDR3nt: TGTGCCAGCAGCTTGGGAATGGCGAACAATGAGCAGTTCTTC
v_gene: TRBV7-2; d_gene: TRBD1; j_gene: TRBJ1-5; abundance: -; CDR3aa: CACSPNRGVQPQHF; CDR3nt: TGTGCCTGCAGCCCTAACAGGGGAGTACAGCCCCAGCATTTT
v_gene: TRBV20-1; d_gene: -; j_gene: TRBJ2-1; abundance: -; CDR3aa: CSAAGTNEQFF; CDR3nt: TGCAGTGCTGCGGGGACAAATGAGCAGTTCTTC
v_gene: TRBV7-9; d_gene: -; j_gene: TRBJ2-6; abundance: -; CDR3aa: CASSFGASGANVLTF; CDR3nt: TGTGCCAGCAGCTTCGGGGCGTCTGGGGCCAACGTCCTGACTTTC
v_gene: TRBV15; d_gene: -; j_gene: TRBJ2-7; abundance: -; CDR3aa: CATSRELERSYEQYF; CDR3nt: TGTGCCACCAGCAGAGAACTCGAGCGCTCCTACGAGCAGTACTTC
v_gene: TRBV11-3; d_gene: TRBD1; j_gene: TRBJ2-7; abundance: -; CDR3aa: CASRGRQGALDEQYF; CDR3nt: TGTGCCAGCAGGGGAAGACAGGGGGCCTTGGATGAGCAGTACTTC
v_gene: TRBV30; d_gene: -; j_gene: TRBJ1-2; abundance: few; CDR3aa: CAATQGSGYGYTF; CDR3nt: TGTGCGGCTACCCAGGGATCGGGCTATGGCTACACCTTC
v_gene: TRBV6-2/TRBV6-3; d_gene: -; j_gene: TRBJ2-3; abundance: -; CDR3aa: CASRADVDTDTQYF; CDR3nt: TGTGCCAGCAGGGCCGATGTTGACACAGATACGCAGTATTTT
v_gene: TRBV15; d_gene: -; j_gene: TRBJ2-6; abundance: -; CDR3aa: CATSRASGANVLTF; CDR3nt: TGTGCCACCTCGAGGGCATCTGGGGCCAACGTCCTGACTTTC
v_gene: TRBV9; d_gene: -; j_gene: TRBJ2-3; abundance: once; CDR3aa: CASSVQGKPDTQYF; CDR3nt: TGTGCCAGCAGCGTACAGGGAAAGCCAGATACGCAGTATTTT
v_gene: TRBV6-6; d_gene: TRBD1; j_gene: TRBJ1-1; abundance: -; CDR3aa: CASSSPGQHLNTEAFF; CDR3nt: TGTGCCAGCAGTTCCCCGGGACAGCATTTGAACACTGAAGCTTTCTTT
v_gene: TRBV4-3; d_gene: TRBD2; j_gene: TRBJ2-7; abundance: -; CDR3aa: CASSQGVAGGISYEQYF; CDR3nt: TGCGCCAGCAGCCAAGGGGTAGCGGGAGGCATCTCCTACGAGCAGTACTTC